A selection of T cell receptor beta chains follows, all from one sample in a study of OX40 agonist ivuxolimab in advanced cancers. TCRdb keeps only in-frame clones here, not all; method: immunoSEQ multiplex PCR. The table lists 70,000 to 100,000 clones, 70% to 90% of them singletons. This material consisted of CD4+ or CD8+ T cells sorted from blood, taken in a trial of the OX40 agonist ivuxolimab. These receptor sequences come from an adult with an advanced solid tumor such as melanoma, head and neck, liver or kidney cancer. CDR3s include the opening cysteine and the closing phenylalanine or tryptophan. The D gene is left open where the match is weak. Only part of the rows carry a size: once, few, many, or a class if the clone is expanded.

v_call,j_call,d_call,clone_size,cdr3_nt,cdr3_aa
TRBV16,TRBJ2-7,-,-,TGTGCCAGCAGCCAATCGGGCCAAGGGGACGGCTACGAGCAGTACTTC,CASSQSGQGDGYEQYF
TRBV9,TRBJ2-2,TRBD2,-,TGTGCCAGCAGCTCAAAGGGGAGAGCGGGAGGGAGTCCCGGGGAGCTGTTTTTT,CASSSKGRAGGSPGELFF
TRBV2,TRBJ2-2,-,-,TGTGCCAGCACTGGGACATCGGTGAGCGGGGAGCTGTTTTTT,CASTGTSVSGELFF
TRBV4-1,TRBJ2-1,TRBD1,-,TGCGCCAGCAGCCAGGGACAGGGGGAAGGTTGGAATGAGCAGTTCTTC,CASSQGQGEGWNEQFF
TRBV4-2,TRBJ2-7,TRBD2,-,TGTGCCAGCAGCCAGCAACGTGGGGAGGGGAGCGAGCAGTACTTC,CASSQQRGEGSEQYF
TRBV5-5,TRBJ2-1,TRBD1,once,TGTGCCAGCAGCGCGGGACAGGGGGGCTACAATGAGCAGTTCTTC,CASSAGQGGYNEQFF
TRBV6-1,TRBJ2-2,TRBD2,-,TGTGCCAGCAGTGAACCTGGCGGGAGGGCCCGCACCGGGGAGCTGTTTTTT,CASSEPGGRARTGELFF
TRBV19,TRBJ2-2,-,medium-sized,TGTGCCAGTAGTCGAAACAGGGAGACCGGGGAGCTGTTTTTT,CASSRNRETGELFF
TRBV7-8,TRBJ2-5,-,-,TGTGCCAGCAGCTTACCAGGGGCAGAGACCCAGTACTTC,CASSLPGAETQYF
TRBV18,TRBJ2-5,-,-,TGTGCCAGCTCACCAGTGGGAAGAAAAGAGACCCAGTACTTC,CASSPVGRKETQYF
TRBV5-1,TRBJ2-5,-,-,TGCGCCAGCAGCTTGCAAGGGCGCGGGGAGACCCAGTACTTC,CASSLQGRGETQYF
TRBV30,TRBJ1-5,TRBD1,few,TGTGCCTGGGACAGGGGGAAAGATCAGCCCCAGCATTTT,CAWDRGKDQPQHF
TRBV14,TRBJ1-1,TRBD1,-,TGTGCCAGCAGCCAGAGACAGGGTGCTGCGTGGGATAACACTGAAGCTTTCTTT,CASSQRQGAAWDNTEAFF
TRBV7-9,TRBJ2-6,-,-,TGTGCCAGCAGCCTGGGGGGCTCTGGGGCCAACGTCCTGACTTTC,CASSLGGSGANVLTF
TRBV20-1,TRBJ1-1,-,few,TGCAGTGCTAGAGGTCCCGCTGAAGCTTTCTTT,CSARGPAEAFF
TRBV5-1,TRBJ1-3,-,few,TGCGCCAGCAGCTTGGCGTATGCAGCTGGAAACACCATATATTTT,CASSLAYAAGNTIYF
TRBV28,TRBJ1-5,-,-,TGTGCCAGCAGACTGTGGCGGAATAGCAATCAGCCCCAGCATTTT,CASRLWRNSNQPQHF
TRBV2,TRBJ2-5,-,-,TGTGCCAGCAGTTCGCCGACGAAAGAGACCCAGTACTTC,CASSSPTKETQYF
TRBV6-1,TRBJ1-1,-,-,TGTGCCAGCATCTCAGCCGGAGGGGACACTGAAGCTTTCTTT,CASISAGGDTEAFF
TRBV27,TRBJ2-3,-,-,TGTGCCAGCAGGGGGGTGCAGTATTTT,CASRGVQYF
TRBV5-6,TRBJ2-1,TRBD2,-,TGTGCCAGCAATCGGGCGGGAGCCTCCTACAATGAGCAGTTCTTC,CASNRAGASYNEQFF
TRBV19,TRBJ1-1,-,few,TGTGCCAGTAGTAAAGGGACGGCCTTTGAAGCTTTCTTT,CASSKGTAFEAFF
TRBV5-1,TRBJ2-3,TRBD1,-,TGCGCCAGCAGCTACGCAGGGGGCTCACAGACAGATACGCAGTATTTT,CASSYAGGSQTDTQYF
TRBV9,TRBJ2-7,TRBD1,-,TGTGCCAGCAGCGCGAAGAGACAGGGGAACGAGCAGTACTTC,CASSAKRQGNEQYF
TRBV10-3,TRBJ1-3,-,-,TGTGCCATCAGTGACGTCTCTGGAAACACCATATATTTT,CAISDVSGNTIYF
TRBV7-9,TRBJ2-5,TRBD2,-,TGTGCCAGCAGCTTAGACGCCCTCAGCGGGACTGAGACCCAGTACTTC,CASSLDALSGTETQYF
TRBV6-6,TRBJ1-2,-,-,TGTGCCAGCAGTACCATCGGGGGGCCTAACTATGGCTACACCTTC,CASSTIGGPNYGYTF
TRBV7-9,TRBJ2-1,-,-,TGTGCCAGCAGCTTATTCAATGAGCAGTTCTTC,CASSLFNEQFF